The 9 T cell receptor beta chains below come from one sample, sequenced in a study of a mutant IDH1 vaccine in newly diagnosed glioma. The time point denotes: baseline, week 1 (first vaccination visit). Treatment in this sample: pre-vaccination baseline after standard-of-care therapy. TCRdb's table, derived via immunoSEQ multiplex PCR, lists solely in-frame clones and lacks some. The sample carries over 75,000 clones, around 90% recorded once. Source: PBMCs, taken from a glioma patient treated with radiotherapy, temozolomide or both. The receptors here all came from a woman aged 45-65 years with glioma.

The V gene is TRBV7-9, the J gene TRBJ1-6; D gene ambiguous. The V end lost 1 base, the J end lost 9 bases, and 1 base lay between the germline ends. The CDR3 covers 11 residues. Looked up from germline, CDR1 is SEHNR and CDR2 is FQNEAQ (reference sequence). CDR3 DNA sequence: TGTGCCAGCAGCTTAGGTTCACCCCTCCACTTT. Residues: CASSLGSPLHF.

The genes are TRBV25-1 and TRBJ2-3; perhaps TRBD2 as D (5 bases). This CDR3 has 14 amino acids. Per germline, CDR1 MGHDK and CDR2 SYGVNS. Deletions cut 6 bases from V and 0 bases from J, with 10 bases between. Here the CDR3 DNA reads TGTGCCAGCAGCTCCGGGAAGAGCACAGATACGCAGTATTTT. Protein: CASSSGKSTDTQYF.

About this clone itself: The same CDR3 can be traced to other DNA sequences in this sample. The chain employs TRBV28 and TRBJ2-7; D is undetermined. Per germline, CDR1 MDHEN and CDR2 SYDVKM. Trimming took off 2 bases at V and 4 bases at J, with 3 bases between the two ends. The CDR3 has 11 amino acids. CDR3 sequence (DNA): TGTGCCAGCAGTTTAGAGTACGAGCAGTACTTC. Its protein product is CASSLEYEQYF.

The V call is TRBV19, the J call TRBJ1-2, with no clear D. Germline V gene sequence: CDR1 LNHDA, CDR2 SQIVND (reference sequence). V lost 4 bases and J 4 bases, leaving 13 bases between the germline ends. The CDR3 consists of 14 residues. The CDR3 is CASSTPARSYGYTF. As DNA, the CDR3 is TGTGCCAGTAGTACCCCGGCCCGGAGCTATGGCTACACCTTC.

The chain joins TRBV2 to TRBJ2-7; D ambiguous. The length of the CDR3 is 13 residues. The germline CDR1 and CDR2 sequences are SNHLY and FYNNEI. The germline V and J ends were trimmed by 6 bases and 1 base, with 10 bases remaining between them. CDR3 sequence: CASRAVSSYEQYF. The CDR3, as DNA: TGTGCCAGCAGGGCCGTCTCTTCCTACGAGCAGTACTTC.

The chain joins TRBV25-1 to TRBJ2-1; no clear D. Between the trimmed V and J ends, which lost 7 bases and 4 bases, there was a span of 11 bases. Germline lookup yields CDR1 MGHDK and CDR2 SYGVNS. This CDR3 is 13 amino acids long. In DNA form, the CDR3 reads TGTGCCAGCATTGCTGACCCATACAATGAGCAGTTCTTC. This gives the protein CASIADPYNEQFF.

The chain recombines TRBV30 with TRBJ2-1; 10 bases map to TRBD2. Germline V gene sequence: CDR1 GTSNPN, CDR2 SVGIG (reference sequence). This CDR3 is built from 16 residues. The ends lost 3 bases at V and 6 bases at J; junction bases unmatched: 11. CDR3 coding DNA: TGTGCCTGGAGCCCGAAGGGCCTAGCGGGAGTCAATGAGCAGTTCTTC. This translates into CAWSPKGLAGVNEQFF.

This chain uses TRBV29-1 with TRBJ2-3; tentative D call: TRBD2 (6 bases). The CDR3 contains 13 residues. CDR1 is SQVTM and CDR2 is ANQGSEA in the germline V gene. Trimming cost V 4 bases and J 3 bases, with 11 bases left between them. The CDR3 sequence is CSVGGTLTDTQYF. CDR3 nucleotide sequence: TGCAGCGTTGGCGGGACTTTGACAGATACGCAGTATTTT.

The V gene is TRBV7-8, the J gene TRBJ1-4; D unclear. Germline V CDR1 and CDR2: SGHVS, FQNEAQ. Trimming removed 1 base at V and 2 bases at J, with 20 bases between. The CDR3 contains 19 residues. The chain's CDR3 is CASSLERVWVIDTNEKLFF. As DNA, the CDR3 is TGTGCCAGCAGCTTAGAAAGGGTTTGGGTCATAGATACTAATGAAAAACTGTTTTTT.